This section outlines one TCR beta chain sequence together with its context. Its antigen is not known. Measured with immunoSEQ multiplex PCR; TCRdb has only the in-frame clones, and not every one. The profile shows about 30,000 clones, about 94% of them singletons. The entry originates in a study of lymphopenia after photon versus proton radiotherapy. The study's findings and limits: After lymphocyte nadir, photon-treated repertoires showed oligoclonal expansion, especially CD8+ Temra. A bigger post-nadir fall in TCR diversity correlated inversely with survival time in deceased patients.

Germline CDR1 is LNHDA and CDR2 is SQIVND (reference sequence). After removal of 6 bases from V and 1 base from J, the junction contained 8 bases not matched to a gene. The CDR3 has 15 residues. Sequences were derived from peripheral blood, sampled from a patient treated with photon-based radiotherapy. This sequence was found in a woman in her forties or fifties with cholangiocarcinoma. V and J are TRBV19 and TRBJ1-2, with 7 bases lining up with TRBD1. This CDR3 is CASRRDSSFNYGYTF. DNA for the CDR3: TGTGCCAGTAGACGGGACAGTAGTTTTAACTATGGCTACACCTTC.